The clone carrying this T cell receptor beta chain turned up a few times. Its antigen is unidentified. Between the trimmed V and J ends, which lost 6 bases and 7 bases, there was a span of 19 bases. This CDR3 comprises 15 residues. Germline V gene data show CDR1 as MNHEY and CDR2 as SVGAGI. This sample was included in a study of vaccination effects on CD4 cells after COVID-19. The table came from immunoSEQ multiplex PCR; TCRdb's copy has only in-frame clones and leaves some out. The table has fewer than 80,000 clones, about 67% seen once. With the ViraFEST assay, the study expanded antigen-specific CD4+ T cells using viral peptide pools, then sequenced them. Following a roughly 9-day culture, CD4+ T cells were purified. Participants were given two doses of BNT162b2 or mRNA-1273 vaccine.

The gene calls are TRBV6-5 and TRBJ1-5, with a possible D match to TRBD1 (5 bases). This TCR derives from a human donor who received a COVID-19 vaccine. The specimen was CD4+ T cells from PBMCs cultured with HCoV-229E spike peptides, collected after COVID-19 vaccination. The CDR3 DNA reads TGTGCCAGCAGCACGGGACTTTCTTCGGGGCAGCCCCAGCATTTT. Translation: CASSTGLSSGQPQHF.